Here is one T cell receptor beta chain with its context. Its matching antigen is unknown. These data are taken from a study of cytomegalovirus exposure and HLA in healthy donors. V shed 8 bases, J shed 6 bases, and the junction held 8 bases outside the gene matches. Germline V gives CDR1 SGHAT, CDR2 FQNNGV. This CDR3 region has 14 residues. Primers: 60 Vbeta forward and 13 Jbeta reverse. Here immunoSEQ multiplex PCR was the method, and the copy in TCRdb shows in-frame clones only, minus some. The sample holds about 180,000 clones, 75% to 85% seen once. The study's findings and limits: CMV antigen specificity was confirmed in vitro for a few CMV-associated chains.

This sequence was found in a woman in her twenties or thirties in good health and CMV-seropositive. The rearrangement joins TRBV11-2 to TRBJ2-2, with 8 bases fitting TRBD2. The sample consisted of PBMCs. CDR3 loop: CASRGTRNSGELFF. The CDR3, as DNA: TGTGCCAGCCGGGGGACTAGAAATTCCGGGGAGCTGTTTTTT.